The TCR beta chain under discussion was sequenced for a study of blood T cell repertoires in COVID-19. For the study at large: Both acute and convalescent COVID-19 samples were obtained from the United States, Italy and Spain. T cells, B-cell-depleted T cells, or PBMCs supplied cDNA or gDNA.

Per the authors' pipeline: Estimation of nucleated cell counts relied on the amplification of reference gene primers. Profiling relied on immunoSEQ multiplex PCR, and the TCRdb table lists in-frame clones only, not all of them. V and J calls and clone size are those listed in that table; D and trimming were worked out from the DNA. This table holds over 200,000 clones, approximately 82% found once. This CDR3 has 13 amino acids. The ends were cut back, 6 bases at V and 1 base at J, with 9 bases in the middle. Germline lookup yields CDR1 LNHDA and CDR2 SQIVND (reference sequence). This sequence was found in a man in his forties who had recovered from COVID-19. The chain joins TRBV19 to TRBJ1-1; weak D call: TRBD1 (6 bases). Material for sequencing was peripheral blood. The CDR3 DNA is TGTGCCAGTAGCCTGGGGGCGAACACTGAAGCTTTCTTT. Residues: CASSLGANTEAFF.